These T cell receptor beta chains were read from a single sample in a study of blood T cell repertoires in COVID-19. Sequenced by immunoSEQ multiplex PCR; TCRdb stores in-frame clones only, minus some. The sample consists of roughly 280,000 clones, approximately 92% of them appearing once. The sample was PBMCs or T cells enriched from blood (not recorded which). The source is a woman aged 18 to 35 who had recovered from COVID-19. Each CDR3 is given with its conserved first and last residue. Each record gives: D gene, clone size, J gene, V gene, CDR3 protein, CDR3 DNA. D genes are given only for firm matches. Size tells how often a clone was seen (once, few, many) or the class of an expanded clone, and some rows leave it out.

TRBD1 | NA | TRBJ2-5 | TRBV10-1 | CASSPAGTGDQETQYF | TGCGCCAGCAGTCCAGCCGGGACAGGGGACCAAGAGACCCAGTACTTC
NA | NA | TRBJ2-5 | TRBV2 | CAREIQETQYF | TGTGCCAGGGAGATTCAAGAGACCCAGTACTTC
TRBD1 | NA | TRBJ2-5 | TRBV4-1 | CASSQRTGHQETQYF | TGCGCCAGCAGCCAAAGGACAGGGCACCAAGAGACCCAGTACTTC
NA | NA | TRBJ2-3 | TRBV7-8 | CASSSLGGNTDTQYF | TGTGCCAGCAGCTCCCTAGGAGGTAACACAGATACGCAGTATTTT
NA | NA | TRBJ2-5 | TRBV12-3/TRBV12-4 | CASNWGGTWYF | TGTGCCAGCAATTGGGGTGGGACATGGTACTTC
NA | NA | TRBJ1-6 | TRBV2 | CASSDGGTPWGSPLHF | TGTGCCAGCAGTGACGGGGGGACCCCCTGGGGTTCACCCCTCCACTTT
NA | NA | TRBJ1-1 | TRBV29-1 | CSAFRGTEAFF | TGCAGCGCCTTTAGGGGCACTGAAGCTTTCTTT
NA | NA | TRBJ2-5 | TRBV2 | CASSEYRGAGETQYF | TGTGCCAGCAGTGAATACCGGGGCGCGGGGGAGACCCAGTACTTC
NA | once | TRBJ2-7 | TRBV7-9 | CASSLQIGVEQYF | TGTGCCAGCAGCCTCCAAATAGGGGTCGAGCAGTACTTC
TRBD1 | NA | TRBJ2-7 | TRBV11-2 | CASSFSTGGDPYEQYF | TGTGCCAGCAGCTTCTCGACAGGGGGAGACCCCTACGAGCAGTACTTC
TRBD1 | NA | TRBJ1-2 | TRBV28 | CASRRQGGVYGYTF | TGTGCCAGCAGAAGACAGGGGGGCGTCTATGGCTACACCTTC
NA | NA | TRBJ1-2 | TRBV2 | CASSVSRVESGYTF | TGTGCCAGCAGTGTATCCAGGGTTGAAAGTGGCTACACCTTC
NA | NA | TRBJ1-1 | TRBV4-2 | CASSQGVDTEAFF | TGTGCCAGCAGCCAAGGAGTGGACACTGAAGCTTTCTTT
TRBD1 | NA | TRBJ2-2 | TRBV7-9 | CASSLIGTGIPGELFF | TGTGCCAGCAGCTTAATCGGGACAGGGATTCCCGGGGAGCTGTTTTTT
TRBD2 | NA | TRBJ2-5 | TRBV4-1 | CASSQVSGGGQETQYF | TGCGCCAGCAGCCAAGTCTCTGGGGGGGGCCAAGAGACCCAGTACTTC
NA | NA | TRBJ2-1 | TRBV4-2 | CASSQGTESSYNEQFF | TGTGCCAGCAGCCAAGGTACAGAGAGCTCCTACAATGAGCAGTTCTTC
TRBD1 | NA | TRBJ1-2 | TRBV29-1 | CSVALTTGVEYGYTF | TGCAGCGTTGCCCTCACGACAGGGGTCGAGTATGGCTACACCTTC
TRBD2 | once | TRBJ2-1 | TRBV6-1 | CASSELAGGPGEQFF | TGTGCCAGCAGTGAGCTGGCGGGGGGGCCGGGTGAGCAGTTCTTC